The text below deals with one TCR beta chain. Its antigen is unidentified. This specimen belongs to a study of vaccination effects on CD4 cells after COVID-19. This CDR3 region has 15 residues. V lost 8 bases to trimming and J lost 1 base, with 15 bases between them. From germline, CDR1 is MDHEN and CDR2 SYDVKM. Libraries were prepared by immunoSEQ multiplex PCR; TCRdb keeps only in-frame clonotypes and omits some of them. The sample lists some 69,000 clones; just under 75% were seen once. ViraFEST assay sequencing came after antigen-specific CD4+ T cells were expanded with viral peptide pools. Following 10 days of culture, CD4+ T cells were isolated. Each participant was given two doses of one vaccine (BNT162b2 or mRNA-1273).

Specimen: CD4+ T cells from PBMCs cultured with HCoV-229E spike peptides, collected after COVID-19 vaccination. This clonotype was obtained from a human donor who received a COVID-19 vaccine. J is TRBJ1-5 and V is TRBV28; unclear D gene. CDR3 sequence: CASRSSGGSNQPQHF. The DNA of the CDR3 is TGTGCCAGCCGGAGTTCTGGTGGGAGCAATCAGCCCCAGCATTTT.